Judged by frequency, the clone carrying this T cell receptor beta chain is medium-sized. No antigen is known for it. The V gene's germline CDR1 is SGHTA and CDR2 FQGTGA. This CDR3 contains 13 residues. This sample is drawn from a study of CXCR3-negative and CXCR3-positive naive CD8 T cells. Study conclusions and caveats: Hydrophobicity was higher for TRB CDR3s found in CXCR3-positive naive cells than in CXCR3-negative naive cells.

The study made its TRB cDNA libraries by 5' RACE, adding UMI labels. From its re-call of the 5' RACE reads, TCRdb lists each CDR3 protein once, without DNA. This table holds some 48,000 distinct CDR3 sequences. The sample consisted of naive CXCR3- CD8+ T cells from blood. Subset defined: CD45RO-CCR7+CD27+CD95- naive CD8+ T cells lacking CXCR3 (TNR3-). The chain employs TRBV7-3 and TRBJ1-1; the TRBD1 assignment by TCRdb is unverifiable without DNA. This clonotype originated in a human donor in good health. Some clones in this sample may be carry-over from other donors' samples. The CDR3 reads CASSWTGNTEAFF. Together with reference TRBV7-3 and TRBJ1-1, the CDR3 gives the full variable domain: GAGVSQTPSNKVTEKGKYVELRCDPISGHTALYWYRQSLGQGPEFLIYFQGTGAADDSGLPNDRFFAVRPEGSVSTLKIQRTERGDSAVYLCASSWTGNTEAFFGQGTRLTVV.